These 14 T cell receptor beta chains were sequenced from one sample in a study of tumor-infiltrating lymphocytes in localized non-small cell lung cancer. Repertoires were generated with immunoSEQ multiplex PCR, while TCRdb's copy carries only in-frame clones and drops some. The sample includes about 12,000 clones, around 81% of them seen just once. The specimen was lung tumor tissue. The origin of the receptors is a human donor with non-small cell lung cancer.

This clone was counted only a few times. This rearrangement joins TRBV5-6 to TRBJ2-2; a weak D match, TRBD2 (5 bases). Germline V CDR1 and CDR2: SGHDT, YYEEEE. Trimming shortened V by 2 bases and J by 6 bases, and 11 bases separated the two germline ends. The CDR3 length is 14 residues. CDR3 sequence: CASSFSGISGELFF. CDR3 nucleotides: TGTGCCAGCAGCTTTTCGGGGATATCCGGGGAGCTGTTTTTT. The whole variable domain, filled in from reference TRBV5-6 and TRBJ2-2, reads DAGVTQSPTHLIKTRGQQVTLRCSPKSGHDTVSWYQQALGQGPQFIFQYYEEEERQRGNFPDRFSGHQFPNYSSELNVNALLLGDSALYLCASSFSGISGELFFGEGSRLTVL.

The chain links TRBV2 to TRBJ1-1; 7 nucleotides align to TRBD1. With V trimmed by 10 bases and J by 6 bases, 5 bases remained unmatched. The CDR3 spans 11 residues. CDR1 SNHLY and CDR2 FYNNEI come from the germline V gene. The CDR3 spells CATRQGPEAFF. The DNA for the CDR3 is TGTGCCACCAGACAGGGCCCTGAAGCTTTCTTT.

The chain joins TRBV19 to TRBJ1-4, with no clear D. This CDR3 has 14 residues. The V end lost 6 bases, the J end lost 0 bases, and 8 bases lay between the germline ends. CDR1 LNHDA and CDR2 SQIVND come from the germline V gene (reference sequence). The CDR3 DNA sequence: TGTGCCAGTAGCGCCCAAACAACTAATGAAAAACTGTTTTTT. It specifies CASSAQTTNEKLFF.

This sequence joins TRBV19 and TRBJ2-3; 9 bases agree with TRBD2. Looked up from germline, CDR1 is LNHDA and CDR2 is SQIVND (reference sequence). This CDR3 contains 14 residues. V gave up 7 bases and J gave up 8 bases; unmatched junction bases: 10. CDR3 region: CASKVREGRATQYF. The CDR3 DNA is TGTGCCAGTAAGGTGCGGGAGGGCAGGGCTACGCAGTATTTT.

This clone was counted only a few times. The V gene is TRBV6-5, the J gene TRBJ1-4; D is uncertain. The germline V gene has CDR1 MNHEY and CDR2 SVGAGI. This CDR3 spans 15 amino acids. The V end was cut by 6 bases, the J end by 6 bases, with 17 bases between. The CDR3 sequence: CASSRQWGTDEKLFF. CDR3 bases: TGTGCCAGCAGCCGACAATGGGGAACAGATGAAAAACTGTTTTTT.

The CDR3 is CASSPDPGRPQPQHF. The CDR3 DNA follows: TGTGCCAGCAGTCCGGACCCTGGGCGTCCTCAGCCCCAGCATTTT. This chain connects TRBV28 to TRBJ1-5; D remains unclear. Per germline, CDR1 MDHEN and CDR2 SYDVKM. V was trimmed by 5 bases and J by 6 bases, leaving 17 bases between them. The CDR3 extends over 15 amino acids.

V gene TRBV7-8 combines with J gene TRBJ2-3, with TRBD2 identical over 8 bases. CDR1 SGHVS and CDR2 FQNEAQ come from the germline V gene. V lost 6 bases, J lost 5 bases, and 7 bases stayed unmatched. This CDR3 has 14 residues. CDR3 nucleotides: TGTGCCAGCAGTCGCCCGGCGGGAGGAGATACGCAGTATTTT. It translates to CASSRPAGGDTQYF.

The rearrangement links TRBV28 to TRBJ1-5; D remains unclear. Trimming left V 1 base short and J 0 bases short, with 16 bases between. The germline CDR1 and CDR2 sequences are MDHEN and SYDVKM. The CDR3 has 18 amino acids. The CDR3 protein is CASSLLPPTGYSNQPQHF. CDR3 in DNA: TGTGCCAGCAGTTTATTGCCCCCGACTGGGTATAGCAATCAGCCCCAGCATTTT.

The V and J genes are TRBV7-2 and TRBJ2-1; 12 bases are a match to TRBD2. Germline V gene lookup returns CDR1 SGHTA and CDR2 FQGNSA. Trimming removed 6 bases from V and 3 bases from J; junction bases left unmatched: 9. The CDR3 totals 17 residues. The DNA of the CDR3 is TGTGCCAGCAGGACAAGACTAGCGGGGGCCATCTACAATGAGCAGTTCTTC. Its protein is CASRTRLAGAIYNEQFF.

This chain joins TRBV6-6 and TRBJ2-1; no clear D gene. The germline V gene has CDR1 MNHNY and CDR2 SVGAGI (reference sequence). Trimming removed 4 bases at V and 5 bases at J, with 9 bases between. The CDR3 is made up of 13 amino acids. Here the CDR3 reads CASSSPQNNEQFF. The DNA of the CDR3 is TGTGCCAGCAGTTCCCCACAGAACAATGAGCAGTTCTTC.

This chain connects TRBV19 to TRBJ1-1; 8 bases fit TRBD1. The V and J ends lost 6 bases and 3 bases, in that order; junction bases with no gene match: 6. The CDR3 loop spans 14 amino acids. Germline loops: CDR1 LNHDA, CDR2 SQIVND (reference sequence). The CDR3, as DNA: TGTGCCAGTAGCTCGGACAGGGTGGACACTGAAGCTTTCTTT. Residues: CASSSDRVDTEAFF.

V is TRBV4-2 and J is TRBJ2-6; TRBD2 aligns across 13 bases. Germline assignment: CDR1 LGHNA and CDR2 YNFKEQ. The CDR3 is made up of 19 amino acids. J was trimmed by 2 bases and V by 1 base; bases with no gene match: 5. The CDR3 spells CASSQATSGGAAGANVLTF. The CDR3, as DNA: TGTGCCAGCAGCCAAGCTACTAGCGGGGGGGCCGCTGGGGCCAACGTCCTGACTTTC.

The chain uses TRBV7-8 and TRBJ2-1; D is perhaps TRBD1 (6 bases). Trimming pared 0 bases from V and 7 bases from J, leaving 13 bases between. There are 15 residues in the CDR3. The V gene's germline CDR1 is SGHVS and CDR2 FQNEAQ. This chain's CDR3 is CASSLAGQSWNEQFF. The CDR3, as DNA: TGTGCCAGCAGCTTAGCAGGACAGAGTTGGAATGAGCAGTTCTTC.

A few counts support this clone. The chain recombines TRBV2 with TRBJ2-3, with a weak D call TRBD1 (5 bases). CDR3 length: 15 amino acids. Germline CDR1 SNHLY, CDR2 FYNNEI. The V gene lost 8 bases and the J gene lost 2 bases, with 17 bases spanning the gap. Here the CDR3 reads CASYRTLRSTDTQYF. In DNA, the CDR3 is TGTGCCAGCTACCGGACATTAAGGTCCACAGATACGCAGTATTTT. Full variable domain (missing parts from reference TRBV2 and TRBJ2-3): EPEVTQTPSHQVTQMGQEVILRCVPISNHLYFYWYRQILGQKVEFLVSFYNNEISEKSEIFDDQFSVERPDGSNFTLKIRSTKLEDSAMYFCASYRTLRSTDTQYFGPGTRLTVL.